These 23 T cell receptor beta chains were sequenced from one sample in a study of cytomegalovirus exposure and HLA in healthy donors. The PCR ran on 60 Vbeta and 13 Jbeta primers. Profiling relied on immunoSEQ multiplex PCR, and the TCRdb table lists in-frame clones only, not all of them. Of 150,000 to 200,000 clones listed, about 80% were seen once; the top ten hold approximately 10%. Sequencing was carried out using PBMCs. These receptors were obtained from a man aged 18 to 30 in good health and CMV-seropositive.

In its sample, this clone was seen a few times. V and J are TRBV7-2 and TRBJ2-5, with 8 bases aligning to TRBD1. Germline-derived CDR1 and CDR2 are SGHTA and FQGNSA. The trim removed 5 bases at V and 5 bases at J, leaving 10 bases unmatched. The CDR3 spans 15 residues. The CDR3 protein is CASSRSGQGEETQYF. The CDR3 DNA follows: TGTGCCAGCAGCCGATCCGGACAGGGCGAGGAGACCCAGTACTTC.

V is TRBV7-9 and J is TRBJ2-7, with D perhaps matching TRBD2 (6 bases). Looked up from germline, CDR1 is SEHNR and CDR2 is FQNEAQ (reference sequence). This CDR3 contains 16 residues. V dropped 6 bases and J dropped 0 bases, with 18 bases sitting between them. CDR3 residues: CASSPSAGTSSYEQYF. CDR3 coding DNA: TGTGCCAGCAGTCCTTCCGCCGGGACTTCCTCCTACGAGCAGTACTTC.

The CDR3 spells CASSKRDRETQYF. The CDR3 DNA follows: TGTGCCAGCAGCAAACGGGATCGAGAGACCCAGTACTTC. The chain combines TRBV7-9 with TRBJ2-5, with D perhaps matching TRBD2 (5 bases). CDR3 length: 13 residues. Germline V CDR1 and CDR2: SEHNR, FQNEAQ (reference sequence). The V end lost 5 bases, the J end lost 4 bases, and 11 bases lay between the germline ends.

CDR3 DNA: TGCGCCAGCAGTGAGGCGACAGGAAGGATCACTGAAGCTTTCTTT. It specifies CASSEATGRITEAFF. The chain links TRBV10-1 to TRBJ1-1; a weak D match, TRBD1 (6 bases). This CDR3 has 15 amino acids. Trimming pared 2 bases from V and 4 bases from J, leaving 14 bases between. Germline loops: CDR1 WNHNN, CDR2 SYGVQD (reference sequence).

The rearrangement joins TRBV5-4 to TRBJ2-5; TRBD2 matches 7 bases. Gene TRBJ2-7 matches the end of the DNA better, so the J call may be wrong. CDR3 length equals 16 residues. Germline V gene sequence: CDR1 SGHNT, CDR2 YYREEE (reference sequence). In DNA form, the CDR3 reads TGTGCCAGCAGCTTGGCCGGTGGCGGGAGTGGGCACGAGCAGTACTTC. This translates into CASSLAGGGSGHEQYF.

CDR3 sequence (DNA): TGTGCCAGCAGCCCAGGAGGGGGGGGGCCCACAGATACGCAGTATTTT. Translated, it gives CASSPGGGGPTDTQYF. This rearrangement joins TRBV9 to TRBJ2-3; TRBD2 is a possible D gene (7 bases). Germline CDR1 SGDLS, CDR2 YYNGEE. V gave up 4 bases and J gave up 2 bases, with 17 bases separating them. This CDR3 is 16 amino acids long.

In its sample, this clone was seen once. The chain combines TRBV5-1 with TRBJ2-7; tentatively, D is TRBD1 (5 bases). V was clipped by 1 base and J by 5 bases, with 10 bases between them. The CDR3 has 13 residues. Looked up from germline, CDR1 is SGHRS and CDR2 is YFSETQ. CDR3 amino acids: CASSLQGGDEQYF. CDR3 nucleotides: TGCGCCAGCAGCTTGCAGGGTGGGGACGAGCAGTACTTC.

This clone occurred once. V usage is TRBV5-1 and J usage is TRBJ2-3; D may be TRBD1 (5 bases). The V gene's germline CDR1 is SGHRS and CDR2 YFSETQ. The V and J ends lost 4 bases and 2 bases respectively, with 17 bases between them. The CDR3 totals 16 residues. CDR3 amino acids: CASSTGFTAITDTQYF. The DNA for the CDR3 is TGCGCCAGCAGCACAGGCTTTACGGCCATCACAGATACGCAGTATTTT.

J is TRBJ1-1 and V is TRBV7-9; 10 bases agree with TRBD1. After removal of 5 bases from V and 11 bases from J, the junction contained 11 bases not matched to a gene. The CDR3 loop spans 14 amino acids. Looked up from germline, CDR1 is SEHNR and CDR2 is FQNEAQ (reference sequence). The CDR3 DNA reads TGTGCCAGCAGCCAGACAGGGGGCAGCTTGGAGGCTTTCTTT. Translated, it gives CASSQTGGSLEAFF.

As concerns this clone: The junction differs from germline at one of its ends, possibly a read error. Different DNA sequences within this sample yield the same CDR3. CDR3 amino acids: CSATSGSSYEQYF. The DNA for the CDR3 is TGCAGCGCTACTAGCGGGAGTTCCTATGAGCAGTACTTC. The chain has TRBV29-1 and TRBJ2-7; 11 bases are shared with TRBD2. The CDR3 runs 13 residues. The V gene's germline CDR1 is SQVTM and CDR2 ANQGSEA.

This chain uses TRBV5-4 with TRBJ2-7, with 9 nucleotides matching TRBD1. CDR1 is SGHNT and CDR2 is YYREEE in the germline V gene (reference sequence). The CDR3 is 14 residues long. Trimming at V came to 3 bases and at J to 5 bases, leaving 6 bases not matched to a gene. The CDR3, as DNA: TGTGCCAGCAGCTGGGGACAGGGAGGCGACGAGCAGTACTTC. Translated: CASSWGQGGDEQYF.

The chain joins TRBV9 to TRBJ1-2; D unclear. The V end lost 4 bases, the J end lost 6 bases, and 16 bases lay between the germline ends. The CDR3 covers 14 residues. Germline V CDR1 and CDR2: SGDLS, YYNGEE. CDR3 sequence reads: CASSKDGRLDGYTF. CDR3 coding DNA: TGTGCCAGCAGCAAAGACGGGAGATTAGATGGCTACACCTTC.

The chain combines TRBV5-1 with TRBJ2-3; D perhaps matches TRBD2 (5 bases). The V and J ends lost 1 base and 7 bases respectively, with 13 bases between them. The CDR3 length is 14 residues. CDR1 is SGHRS and CDR2 is YFSETQ in the germline V gene. The CDR3 coding sequence is TGCGCCAGCAGCTTGCAGGAGGACCTTCATACGCAGTATTTT. Translated, it gives CASSLQEDLHTQYF.

J is TRBJ1-2 and V is TRBV6-5, with 8 bases that match TRBD1. The V segment lost 4 bases and the J segment 6 bases; nucleotides outside the gene matches: 10. From germline, CDR1 is MNHEY and CDR2 SVGAGI. The CDR3 runs to 15 residues. The CDR3 coding sequence is TGTGCCAGCAGTTTGTTGCCGGACAGGGTCGATGGCTACACCTTC. Amino acids: CASSLLPDRVDGYTF.

The genes are TRBV7-2 and TRBJ2-7; 7 bases line up with TRBD1. This CDR3 is built from 14 residues. Per the germline V gene, CDR1 is SGHTA and CDR2 is FQGNSA. The V and J ends lost 3 bases and 2 bases, in that order; junction bases with no gene match: 4. This chain's CDR3 is CASSFPGQTYEQYF. CDR3 nucleotides: TGTGCCAGCAGCTTCCCGGGACAGACCTACGAGCAGTACTTC. The variable domain in full, with the rest retrieved from reference TRBV7-2 and TRBJ2-7, is GAGVSQSPSNKVTEKGKDVELRCDPISGHTALYWYRQSLGQGLEFLIYFQGNSAPDKSGLPSDRFSAERTGGSVSTLTIQRTQQEDSAVYLCASSFPGQTYEQYFGPGTRLTVT.

The chain is built from TRBV5-6 and TRBJ2-1; no clear D gene. V was clipped by 0 bases and J by 0 bases, with 4 bases between them. Germline V gene data show CDR1 as SGHDT and CDR2 as YYEEEE. The CDR3 extends over 14 amino acids. The DNA of the CDR3 is TGTGCCAGCAGCTTGGGGAGCTCCTACAATGAGCAGTTCTTC. It yields the protein CASSLGSSYNEQFF.

The J gene is TRBJ1-1, the V gene TRBV27; weak D call: TRBD1 (5 bases). V lost 0 bases and J 3 bases, leaving 8 bases between the germline ends. The V gene's germline CDR1 is MNHEY and CDR2 SMNVEV (reference sequence). CDR3 size: 14 residues. CDR3 amino acids: CASSLSGADTEAFF. CDR3 nucleotides: TGTGCCAGCAGTTTATCAGGGGCGGACACTGAAGCTTTCTTT.

This clone was seen only a few times. The J gene is TRBJ1-1, the V gene TRBV4-3; D is perhaps TRBD1 (5 bases). Germline CDR1 is LGHNA and CDR2 is YSLEER. Trimming removed 6 bases from V and 2 bases from J, with 13 bases in between. The CDR3 is 14 residues long. The CDR3 DNA follows: TGCGCCAGCAGACGGGGGAGGGGAAACACTGAAGCTTTCTTT. Translating gives CASRRGRGNTEAFF.

This rearrangement joins TRBV27 to TRBJ1-2, with 7 bases that match TRBD1. The CDR3 covers 14 residues. The J segment lost 5 bases and the V segment lost 6 bases, leaving 9 bases of the junction unmatched. Germline lookup yields CDR1 MNHEY and CDR2 SMNVEV (reference sequence). CDR3 in DNA: TGTGCCAGCAGCCCCGACAGGGCCTTTTATGGCTACACCTTC. Its translation is CASSPDRAFYGYTF.

This sequence joins TRBV5-8 and TRBJ2-5; D may be TRBD2 (5 bases). The CDR3 length is 15 residues. Germline V gives CDR1 SGHTS, CDR2 YDEGEE. V was clipped by 4 bases and J by 3 bases, with 16 bases between them. The CDR3, as DNA: TGTGCCAGCAGCCCCGCTACTAGGGTAAAAGAGACCCAGTACTTC. This encodes CASSPATRVKETQYF.

This clone has just a few counts. The CDR3 is CASTPTGKGLTYEQYF. In nucleotides, the CDR3 is TGTGCCAGTACCCCCACGGGAAAGGGACTTACCTACGAGCAGTACTTC. J is TRBJ2-7 and V is TRBV19, with D possibly matching TRBD2 (6 bases). The germline V gene has CDR1 LNHDA and CDR2 SQIVND (reference sequence). V lost 7 bases to trimming and J lost 2 bases, with 21 bases between them. The CDR3 extends over 16 amino acids.

The genes are TRBV7-6 and TRBJ2-1; D is perhaps TRBD2 (6 bases). V lost 2 bases to trimming and J lost 2 bases, with 10 bases between them. CDR3 length: 15 amino acids. CDR1 is SGHVS and CDR2 is FNYEAQ in the germline V gene. The CDR3 loop reads CASSLNGRTYNEQFF. The CDR3 nucleotides read TGTGCCAGCAGCTTAAACGGGAGAACCTACAATGAGCAGTTCTTC. The complete variable domain, with remaining parts taken from reference TRBV7-6 and TRBJ2-1, reads GAGVSQSPRYKVTKRGQDVALRCDPISGHVSLYWYRQALGQGPEFLTYFNYEAQQDKSGLPNDRFSAERPEGSISTLTIQRTEQRDSAMYRCASSLNGRTYNEQFFGPGTRLTVL.

This clone has just one count. This sequence joins TRBV6-4 and TRBJ2-5, with 9 positions matching TRBD2. The CDR3 totals 12 residues. After removal of 7 bases from V and 4 bases from J, the junction contained 1 base not matched to a gene. Germline values: CDR1 MRHNA, CDR2 SNTAGT. Here the CDR3 reads CASMREGETQYF. The CDR3 coding sequence is TGTGCCAGCATGCGGGAGGGAGAGACCCAGTACTTC.